One and the same sample provided the 6 T cell receptor beta chains below, sequenced in a study of cytomegalovirus exposure and HLA in healthy donors. With 60 Vbeta and 13 Jbeta primers, the PCR was carried out. Assay: immunoSEQ multiplex PCR; the TCRdb copy retains only in-frame clones and omits some. Of 210,000 or so clones in the sample, 70% to 85% were seen once. The specimen sequenced was PBMCs. The receptor source for this set is a woman aged 40 to 50 in good health and CMV-seronegative.

This chain uses TRBV11-3 with TRBJ2-2; D is possibly TRBD1 (5 bases). CDR1 is SGHNT and CDR2 is YENEEA in the germline V gene. V was pared by 3 bases and J by 1 base, with 6 bases between. The CDR3 is 14 residues long. CDR3 in DNA: TGTGCCAGCAGCTTGACAGTGAACACCGGGGAGCTGTTTTTT. Translation gives CASSLTVNTGELFF. The whole variable domain, filled in from reference TRBV11-3 and TRBJ2-2, reads EAGVVQSPRYKIIEKKQPVAFWCNPISGHNTLYWYLQNLGQGPELLIRYENEEAVDDSQLPKDRFSAERLKGVDSTLKIQPAELGDSAVYLCASSLTVNTGELFFGEGSRLTVL.

This clone was counted a single time. CDR3 in DNA: TGTGCCAGTCTAAAGACGTTGACAGCAAACAATCAGCCCCAGCATTTT. Protein: CASLKTLTANNQPQHF. V gene TRBV19 combines with J gene TRBJ1-5; the D gene is possibly TRBD1 (5 bases). The V gene lost 8 bases and the J gene lost 3 bases, with 20 bases spanning the gap. This CDR3 region has 16 residues. Germline V gene data show CDR1 as LNHDA and CDR2 as SQIVND (reference sequence).

The rearrangement joins TRBV2 to TRBJ1-6; D is perhaps TRBD1 (5 bases). The CDR3 is made up of 18 amino acids. Between the trimmed V and J ends, which lost 2 bases and 0 bases, there was a span of 14 bases. Germline V lookup: CDR1 SNHLY, CDR2 FYNNEI. The DNA for the CDR3 is TGTGCCAGCAGTGAACTTCCGGGACTAAGCTCCTATAATTCACCCCTCCACTTT. Its translation: CASSELPGLSSYNSPLHF.

J is TRBJ1-2 and V is TRBV15; D gene uncertain. Germline CDR1 and CDR2: LNHNV and YYDKDF (reference sequence). The CDR3 spans 16 residues. V was cut by 0 bases and J by 5 bases, with 16 bases left in between. CDR3 sequence: CATSRDEGVEAYGYTF. For the CDR3, the DNA is TGTGCCACCAGCAGAGATGAGGGAGTAGAGGCTTATGGCTACACCTTC.

V is TRBV27 and J is TRBJ1-2; 10 bases agree with TRBD1. Germline trimming cut 2 bases from V and 3 bases from J; bases unmatched to any gene: 9. The CDR3 runs 17 residues. Germline values: CDR1 MNHEY, CDR2 SMNVEV (reference sequence). The CDR3 protein is CASSLRGQGFMDYGYTF. The CDR3 nucleotides are TGTGCCAGCAGTTTAAGGGGACAGGGGTTTATGGACTATGGCTACACCTTC.

The rearrangement links TRBV5-1 to TRBJ1-2, with 7 bases matching TRBD1. Trimming at V came to 2 bases and at J to 2 bases, leaving 3 bases not matched to a gene. CDR3 length: 14 amino acids. Germline V gene sequence: CDR1 SGHRS, CDR2 YFSETQ. The CDR3 bases are TGCGCCAGCAGCTTATTACAGGGGAACTATGGCTACACCTTC. Translated: CASSLLQGNYGYTF.